The source of this T cell receptor (beta chain) is a study of shared clonotypes between healthy human individuals. This CDR3 region has 13 residues. The germline V gene encodes CDR1 KGHSH and CDR2 LQKENI. V lost 2 bases, J lost 3 bases, and 7 bases lay in between. Assay: immunoSEQ multiplex PCR; the TCRdb copy retains only in-frame clones and omits some. Here the sample spans over 850,000 clones, about four fifths being singletons. The gene calls are TRBV18 and TRBJ2-5, with unresolved D. Sequencing used memory CD4+ T cells from PBMCs. Subset given: CD45RA-negative fraction. This sequence was found in a man younger than 35 in good health. Some clones in this sample may be carry-over from other donors' samples. The CDR3 region is CASSPDGEETQYF. The CDR3, as DNA: TGTGCCAGCTCACCAGACGGAGAAGAGACCCAGTACTTC.